The 7 T cell receptor beta chains listed next were all sequenced from one sample in a study of control samples from healthy donors and cancer patients. Produced via immunoSEQ multiplex PCR; TCRdb's table is partial and in-frame only. The data hold around 130,000 clones, with around 90% observed a single time. The specimen was blood. These receptor sequences come from a young man in good health.

The chain uses TRBV13 and TRBJ1-1, with TRBD1 as a possible D gene (5 bases). This CDR3 is 16 amino acids long. Germline CDR1 PRHDT, CDR2 FYEKMQ (reference sequence). The V gene lost 5 bases and the J gene lost 1 base, with 17 bases spanning the gap. CDR3 in DNA: TGTGCCAGCAGCCTATTAACGGCGCAGGGGAACACTGAAGCTTTCTTT. Protein sequence: CASSLLTAQGNTEAFF.

The rearrangement joins TRBV7-3 to TRBJ2-3; D is possibly TRBD1 or TRBD2 (5 bases each). Germline assignment: CDR1 SGHTA and CDR2 FQGTGA. The CDR3 runs to 15 residues. V lost 2 bases and J 4 bases, leaving 13 bases between the germline ends. The CDR3: CASSLVGDAADTQYF. DNA for the CDR3: TGTGCCAGCAGCTTAGTAGGGGACGCGGCAGATACGCAGTATTTT.

The chain joins TRBV5-1 to TRBJ1-1; TRBD1 matches 10 bases. Germline lookup yields CDR1 SGHRS and CDR2 YFSETQ. The V and J ends lost 0 bases and 0 bases, in that order; junction bases with no gene match: 2. The CDR3 extends over 16 amino acids. CDR3 nucleotides: TGCGCCAGCAGCTTGGGACAGGGGGCGATGAACACTGAAGCTTTCTTT. Translation gives CASSLGQGAMNTEAFF.

V is TRBV7-6 and J is TRBJ1-6; D remains unclear. Germline V lookup: CDR1 SGHVS, CDR2 FNYEAQ. This CDR3 has 13 amino acids. V lost 1 base, J lost 8 bases, and 6 bases lay in between. The CDR3 protein is CASSLVGDSPLHF. CDR3 in DNA: TGTGCCAGCAGCTTAGTCGGGGATTCACCCCTCCACTTT.

CDR3 in DNA: TGTGCCAGCAGTCCACTGATTTACTCTGGAAACACCATATATTTT. This sequence encodes CASSPLIYSGNTIYF. The rearrangement links TRBV2 to TRBJ1-3; no definite D call. CDR1 is SNHLY, CDR2 FYNNEI, per germline. V was shortened by 5 bases and J by 0 bases, with 11 bases between the two germline ends. The length of the CDR3 is 15 residues.

V gene TRBV4-1 combines with J gene TRBJ1-4, with TRBD1 as a possible D gene (5 bases). Deletions cut 1 base from V and 4 bases from J, with 16 bases between. Germline V gene sequence: CDR1 MGHRA, CDR2 YSYEKL. The CDR3 length is 17 residues. The CDR3 protein is CASSQAYPGRINEKLFF. CDR3 DNA sequence: TGCGCCAGCAGCCAAGCCTATCCGGGACGAATTAATGAAAAACTGTTTTTT.

This chain uses TRBV6-6 with TRBJ1-1, with a tentative D call TRBD1 (6 bases). Trimming shortened V by 4 bases and J by 5 bases, and 8 bases separated the two germline ends. This CDR3 comprises 12 residues. The V gene's germline CDR1 is MNHNY and CDR2 SVGAGI (reference sequence). Written as DNA, the CDR3 is TGTGCCAGCAGTTTCACAGGGACTGAAGCTTTCTTT. It translates to CASSFTGTEAFF.